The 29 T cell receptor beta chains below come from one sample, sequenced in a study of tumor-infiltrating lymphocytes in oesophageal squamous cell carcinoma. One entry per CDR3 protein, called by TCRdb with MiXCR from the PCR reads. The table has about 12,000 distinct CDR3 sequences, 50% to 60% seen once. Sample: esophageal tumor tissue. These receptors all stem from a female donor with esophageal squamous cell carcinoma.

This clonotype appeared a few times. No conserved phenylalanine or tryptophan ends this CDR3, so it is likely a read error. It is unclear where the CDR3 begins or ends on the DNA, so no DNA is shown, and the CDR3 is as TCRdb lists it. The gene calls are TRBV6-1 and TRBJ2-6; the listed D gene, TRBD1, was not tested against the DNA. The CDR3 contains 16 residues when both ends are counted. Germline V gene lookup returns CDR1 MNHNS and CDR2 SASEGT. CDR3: CASSGRAVQETQYFGA.

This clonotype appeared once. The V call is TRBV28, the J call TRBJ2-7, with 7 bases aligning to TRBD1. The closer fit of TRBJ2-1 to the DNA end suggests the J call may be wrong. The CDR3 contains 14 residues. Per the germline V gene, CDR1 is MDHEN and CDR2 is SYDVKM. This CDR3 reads CASLRDSSYNEQFF. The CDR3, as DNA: TGTGCCAGCCTCAGGGACAGCTCCTACAATGAGCAGTTCTTC.

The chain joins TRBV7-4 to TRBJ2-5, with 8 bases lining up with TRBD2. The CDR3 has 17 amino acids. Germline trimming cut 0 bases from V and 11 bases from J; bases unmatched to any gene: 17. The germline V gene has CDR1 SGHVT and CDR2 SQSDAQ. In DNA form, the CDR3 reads TGTGCCAGCAGCTTAGCGCGGTTAGCGGGATGGCAACCGGAGCAGTACTTC. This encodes CASSLARLAGWQPEQYF.

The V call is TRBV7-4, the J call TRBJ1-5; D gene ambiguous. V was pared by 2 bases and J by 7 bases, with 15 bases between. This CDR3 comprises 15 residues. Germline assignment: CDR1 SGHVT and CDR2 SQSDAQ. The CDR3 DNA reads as TGTGCCAGCAGCTTAAGGCAGGCGCTCCGGCAGCCCCAGCATTTT. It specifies CASSLRQALRQPQHF.

CDR3 sequence reads: CASSLLAGGYTF. Here the CDR3 DNA reads TGTGCCAGCAGTCTGCTCGCTGGAGGCTACACCTTC. The chain couples TRBV12-3 or TRBV12-4 to TRBJ1-2; unclear D gene. V lost 5 bases to trimming and J lost 8 bases, with 12 bases between them. The CDR3 totals 12 residues.

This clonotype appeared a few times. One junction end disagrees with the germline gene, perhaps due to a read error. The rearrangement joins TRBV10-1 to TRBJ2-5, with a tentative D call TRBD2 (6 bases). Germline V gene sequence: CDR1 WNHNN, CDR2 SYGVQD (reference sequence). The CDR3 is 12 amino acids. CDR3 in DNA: TGCGCCAGCAGTTTTAGCGGCGGGGAGCTGTATTTT. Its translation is CASSFSGGELYF.

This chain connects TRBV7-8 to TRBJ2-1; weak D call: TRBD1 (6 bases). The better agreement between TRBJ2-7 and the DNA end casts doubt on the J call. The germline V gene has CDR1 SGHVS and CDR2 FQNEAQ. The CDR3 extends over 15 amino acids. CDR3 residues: CASSVGTTQGNEQYF. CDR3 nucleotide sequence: TGTGCCAGCAGCGTCGGGACGACTCAGGGGAATGAGCAGTACTTC.

The CDR3, as DNA: TGTGCCAGCAGCGACGGACACAATGAGCAGTTCTTC. This gives the protein CASSDGHNEQFF. The rearrangement links TRBV7-6 to TRBJ2-1; D call uncertain. The V gene's germline CDR1 is SGHVS and CDR2 FNYEAQ. Between the trimmed V and J ends, which lost 5 bases and 5 bases, there was a span of 7 bases. The CDR3 runs 12 residues.

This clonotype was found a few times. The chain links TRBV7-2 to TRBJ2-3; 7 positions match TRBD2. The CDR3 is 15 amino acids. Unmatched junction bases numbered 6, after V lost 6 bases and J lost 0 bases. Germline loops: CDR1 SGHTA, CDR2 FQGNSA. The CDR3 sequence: CASSRDYLSTDTQYF. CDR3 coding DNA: TGTGCCAGCAGTCGGGACTACCTCAGCACAGATACGCAGTATTTT.

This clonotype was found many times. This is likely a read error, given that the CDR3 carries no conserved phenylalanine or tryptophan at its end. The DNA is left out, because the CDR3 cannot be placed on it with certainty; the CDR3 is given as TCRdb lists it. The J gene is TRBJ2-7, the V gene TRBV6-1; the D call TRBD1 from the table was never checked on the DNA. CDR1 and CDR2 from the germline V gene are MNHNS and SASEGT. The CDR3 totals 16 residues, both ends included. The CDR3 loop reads CASSVHRVDYGYTFGS.

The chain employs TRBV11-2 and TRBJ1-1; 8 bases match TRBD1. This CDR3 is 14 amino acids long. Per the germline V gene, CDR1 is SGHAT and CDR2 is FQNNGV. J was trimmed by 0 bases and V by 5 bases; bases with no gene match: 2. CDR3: CASSVDRVNTEAFF. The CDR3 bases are TGTGCCAGCAGCGTGGACAGGGTGAACACTGAAGCTTTCTTT. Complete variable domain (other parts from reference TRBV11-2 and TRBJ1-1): EAGVAQSPRYKIIEKRQSVAFWCNPISGHATLYWYQQILGQGPKLLIQFQNNGVVDDSQLPKDRFSAERLKGVDSTLKIQPAKLEDSAVYLCASSVDRVNTEAFFGQGTRLTVV.

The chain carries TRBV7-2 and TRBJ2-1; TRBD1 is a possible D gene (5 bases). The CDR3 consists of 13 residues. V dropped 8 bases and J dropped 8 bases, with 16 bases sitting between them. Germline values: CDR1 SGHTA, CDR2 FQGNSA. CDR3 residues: CASGPDQGDEQFF. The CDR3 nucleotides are TGTGCCAGCGGGCCGGACCAAGGGGATGAGCAGTTCTTC.

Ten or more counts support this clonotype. For the CDR3, the DNA is TGTGCCAGCAGCGACCGGACTAGCGGGAGACGGGAGGAGCAGTACTTC. Translation: CASSDRTSGRREEQYF. The rearrangement joins TRBV9 to TRBJ2-7; 13 bases map to TRBD2. CDR1 SGDLS and CDR2 YYNGEE come from the germline V gene. V shed 3 bases and J 7 bases; nucleotides not matched to a gene: 10. The CDR3 runs to 16 residues. The complete variable domain, with remaining parts taken from reference TRBV9 and TRBJ2-7, reads DSGVTQTPKHLITATGQRVTLRCSPRSGDLSVYWYQQSLDQGLQFLIQYYNGEERAKGNILERFSAQQFPDLHSELNLSSLELGDSALYFCASSDRTSGRREEQYFGPGTRLTVT.

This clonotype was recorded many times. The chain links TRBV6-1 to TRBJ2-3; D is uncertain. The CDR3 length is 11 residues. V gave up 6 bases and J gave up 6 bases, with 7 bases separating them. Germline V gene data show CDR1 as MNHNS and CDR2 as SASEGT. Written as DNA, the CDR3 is TGTGCCAGCAGCCCGAGGGATACGCAGTATTTT. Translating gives CASSPRDTQYF.

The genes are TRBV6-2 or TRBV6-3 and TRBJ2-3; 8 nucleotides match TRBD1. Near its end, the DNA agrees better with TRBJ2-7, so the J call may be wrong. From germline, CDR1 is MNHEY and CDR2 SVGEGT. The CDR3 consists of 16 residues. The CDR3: CASKPDPGQVSYEQYF. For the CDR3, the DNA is TGTGCCAGCAAGCCAGACCCGGGACAGGTCTCCTACGAGCAGTACTTC.

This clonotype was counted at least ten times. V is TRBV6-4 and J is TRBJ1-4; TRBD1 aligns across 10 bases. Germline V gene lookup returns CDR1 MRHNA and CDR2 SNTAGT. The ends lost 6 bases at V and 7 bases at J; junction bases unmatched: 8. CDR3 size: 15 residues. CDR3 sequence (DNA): TGTGCCAGCAGATTACCCGGGACAGGGGTTGAAAAACTGTTTTTT. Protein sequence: CASRLPGTGVEKLFF.

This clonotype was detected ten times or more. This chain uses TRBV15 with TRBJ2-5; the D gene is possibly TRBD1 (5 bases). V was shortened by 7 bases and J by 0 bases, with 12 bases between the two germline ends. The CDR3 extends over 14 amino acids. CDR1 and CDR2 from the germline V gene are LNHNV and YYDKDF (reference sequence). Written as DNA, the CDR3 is TGTGCCACCACTCAACTGGGGCACCAAGAGACCCAGTACTTC. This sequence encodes CATTQLGHQETQYF.

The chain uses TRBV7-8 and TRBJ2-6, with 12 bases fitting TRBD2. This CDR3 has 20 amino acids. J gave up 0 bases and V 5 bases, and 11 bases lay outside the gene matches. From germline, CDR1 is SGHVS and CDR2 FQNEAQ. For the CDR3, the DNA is TGTGCCAGCAGCGTAGGATGGACTAGCGGGACCCGCTCTGGGGCCAACGTCCTGACTTTC. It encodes CASSVGWTSGTRSGANVLTF.

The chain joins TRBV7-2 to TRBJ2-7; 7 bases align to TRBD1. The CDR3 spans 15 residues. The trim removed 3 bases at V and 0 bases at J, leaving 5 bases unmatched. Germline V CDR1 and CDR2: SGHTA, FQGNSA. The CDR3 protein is CASSLRQGPSYEQYF. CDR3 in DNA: TGTGCCAGCAGCTTGAGACAGGGTCCCTCCTACGAGCAGTACTTC.

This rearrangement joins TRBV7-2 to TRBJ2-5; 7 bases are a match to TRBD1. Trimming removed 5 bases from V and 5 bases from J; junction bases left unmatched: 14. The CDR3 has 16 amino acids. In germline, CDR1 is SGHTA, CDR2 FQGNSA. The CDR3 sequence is CASSLSPKQGRETQYF. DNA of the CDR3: TGTGCCAGCAGCCTGAGTCCAAAACAGGGGCGGGAGACCCAGTACTTC.

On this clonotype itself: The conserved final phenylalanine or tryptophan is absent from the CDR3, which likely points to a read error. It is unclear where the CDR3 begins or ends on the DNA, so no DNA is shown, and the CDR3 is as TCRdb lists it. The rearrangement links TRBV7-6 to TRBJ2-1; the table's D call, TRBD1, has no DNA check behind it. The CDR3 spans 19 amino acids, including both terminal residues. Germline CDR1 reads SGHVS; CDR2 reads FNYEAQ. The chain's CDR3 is CASSNIITGDFNYGYTFGS.

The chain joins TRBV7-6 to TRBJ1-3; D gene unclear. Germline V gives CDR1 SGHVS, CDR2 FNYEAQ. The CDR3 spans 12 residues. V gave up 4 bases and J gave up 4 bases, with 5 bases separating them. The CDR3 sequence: CASSSQGNTIYF. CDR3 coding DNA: TGTGCCAGCAGCTCCCAAGGAAACACCATATATTTT.

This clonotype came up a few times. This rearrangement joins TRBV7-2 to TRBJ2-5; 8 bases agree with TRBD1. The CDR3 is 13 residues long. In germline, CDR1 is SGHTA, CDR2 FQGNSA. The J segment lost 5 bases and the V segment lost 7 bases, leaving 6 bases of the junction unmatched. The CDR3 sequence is CASKPGGRETQYF. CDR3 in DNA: TGTGCCAGCAAGCCAGGGGGCAGGGAGACCCAGTACTTC.

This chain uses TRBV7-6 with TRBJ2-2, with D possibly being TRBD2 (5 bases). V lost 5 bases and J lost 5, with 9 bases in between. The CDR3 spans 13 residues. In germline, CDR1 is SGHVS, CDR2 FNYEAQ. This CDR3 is CASSPTGTGELFF. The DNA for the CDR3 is TGTGCCAGCAGCCCGACGGGAACCGGGGAGCTGTTTTTT.

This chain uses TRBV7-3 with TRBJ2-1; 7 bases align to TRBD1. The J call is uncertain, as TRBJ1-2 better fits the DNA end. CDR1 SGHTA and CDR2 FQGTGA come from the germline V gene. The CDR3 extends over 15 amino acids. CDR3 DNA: TGTGCCAGCGACCATTTGGACAGGCTCCTTGAGGGCTACACCTTC. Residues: CASDHLDRLLEGYTF.

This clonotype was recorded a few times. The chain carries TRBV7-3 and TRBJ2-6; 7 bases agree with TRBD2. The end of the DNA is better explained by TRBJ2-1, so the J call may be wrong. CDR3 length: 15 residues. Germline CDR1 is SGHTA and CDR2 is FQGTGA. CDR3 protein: CASRVSSGGAHEQFF. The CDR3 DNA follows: TGTGCCAGCAGGGTATCTAGCGGAGGCGCCCATGAGCAGTTCTTC.

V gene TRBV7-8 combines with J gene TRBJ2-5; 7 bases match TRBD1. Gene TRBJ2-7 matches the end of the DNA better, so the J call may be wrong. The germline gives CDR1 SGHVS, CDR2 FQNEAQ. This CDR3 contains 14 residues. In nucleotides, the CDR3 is TGTGCCAGCAGCCCATGGACAGGACCCTACGAGCAGTACTTC. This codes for CASSPWTGPYEQYF.

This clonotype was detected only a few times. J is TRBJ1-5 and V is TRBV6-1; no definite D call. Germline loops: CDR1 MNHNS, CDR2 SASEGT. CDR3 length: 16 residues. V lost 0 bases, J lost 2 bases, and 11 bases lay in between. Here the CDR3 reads CASSEARRTGNQPQHF. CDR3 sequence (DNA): TGTGCCAGCAGTGAAGCGCGACGGACTGGCAATCAGCCCCAGCATTTT.

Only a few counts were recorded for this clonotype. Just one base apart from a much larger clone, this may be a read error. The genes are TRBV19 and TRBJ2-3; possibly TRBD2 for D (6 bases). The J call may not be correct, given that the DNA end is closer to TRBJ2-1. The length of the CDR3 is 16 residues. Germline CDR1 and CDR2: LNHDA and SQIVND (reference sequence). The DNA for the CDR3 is TGTGCCAGTAGTCCAGTGGGGGGTCGGAGGAGTGAGACCCAGTTCTTC. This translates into CASSPVGGRRSETQFF.